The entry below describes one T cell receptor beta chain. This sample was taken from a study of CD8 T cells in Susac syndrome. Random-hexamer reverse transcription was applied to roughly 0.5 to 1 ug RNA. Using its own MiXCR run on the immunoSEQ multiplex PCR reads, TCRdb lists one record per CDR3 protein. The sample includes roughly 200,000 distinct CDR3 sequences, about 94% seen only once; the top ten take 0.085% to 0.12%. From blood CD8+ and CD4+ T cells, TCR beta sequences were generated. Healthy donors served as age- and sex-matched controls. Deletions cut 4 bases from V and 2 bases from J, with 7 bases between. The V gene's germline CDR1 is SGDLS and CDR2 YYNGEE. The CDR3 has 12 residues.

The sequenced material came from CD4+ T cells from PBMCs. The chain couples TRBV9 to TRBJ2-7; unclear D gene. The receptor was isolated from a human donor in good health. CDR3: CASSSTPYEQYF. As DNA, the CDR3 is TGTGCCAGCAGCTCCACTCCCTACGAGCAGTACTTC.